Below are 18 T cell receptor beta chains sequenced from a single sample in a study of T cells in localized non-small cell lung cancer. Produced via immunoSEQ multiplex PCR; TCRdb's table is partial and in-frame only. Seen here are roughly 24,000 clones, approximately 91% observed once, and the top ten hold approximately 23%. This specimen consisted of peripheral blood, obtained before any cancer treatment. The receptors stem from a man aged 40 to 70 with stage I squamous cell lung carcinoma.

The CDR3 nucleotides read TGTGCCAGCAGCTCTAACTGGACAGGGGGTTGGTACGAGCAGTACTTC. As protein: CASSSNWTGGWYEQYF. The chain uses TRBV21-1 and TRBJ2-7; TRBD1, the table's D call, was not compared with the DNA. TRBV21-1 is designated a pseudogene. The CDR3 consists of 16 residues.

As DNA, the CDR3 is TGTGCCAGCAGCGGTTCCGCGCATAACACTGAAGCTTTCTTT. Translation gives CASSGSAHNTEAFF. This chain uses TRBV6-6 with TRBJ1-1; D gene unclear. V was shortened by 6 bases and J by 2 bases, with 13 bases between the two germline ends. This CDR3 is 14 amino acids long. Germline lookup yields CDR1 MNHNY and CDR2 SVGAGI (reference sequence).

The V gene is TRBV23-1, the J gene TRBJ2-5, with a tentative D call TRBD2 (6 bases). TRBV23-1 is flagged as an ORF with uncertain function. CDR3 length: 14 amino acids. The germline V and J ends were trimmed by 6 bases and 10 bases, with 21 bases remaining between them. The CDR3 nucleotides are TGCGCCAGCAGCCCGGCGAAGGGTTGGAGGGTCCAGTACTTC. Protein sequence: CASSPAKGWRVQYF.

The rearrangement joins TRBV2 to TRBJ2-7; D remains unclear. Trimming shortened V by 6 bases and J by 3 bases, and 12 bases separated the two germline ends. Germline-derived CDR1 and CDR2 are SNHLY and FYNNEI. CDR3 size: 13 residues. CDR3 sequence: CASSPTPIYEQYF. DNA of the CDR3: TGTGCCAGCAGCCCCACTCCTATCTACGAGCAGTACTTC.

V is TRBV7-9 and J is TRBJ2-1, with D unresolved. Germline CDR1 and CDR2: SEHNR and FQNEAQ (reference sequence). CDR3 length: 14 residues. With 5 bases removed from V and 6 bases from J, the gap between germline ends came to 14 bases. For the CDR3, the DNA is TGTGCCAGCAGCCATCCCGGTTCCCGCAATGAGCAGTTCTTC. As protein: CASSHPGSRNEQFF.

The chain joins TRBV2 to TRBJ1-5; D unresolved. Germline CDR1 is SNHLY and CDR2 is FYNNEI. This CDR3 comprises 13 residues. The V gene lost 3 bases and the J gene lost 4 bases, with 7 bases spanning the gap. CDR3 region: CASSEAFNQPQHF. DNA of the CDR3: TGTGCCAGCAGTGAGGCCTTTAATCAGCCCCAGCATTTT.

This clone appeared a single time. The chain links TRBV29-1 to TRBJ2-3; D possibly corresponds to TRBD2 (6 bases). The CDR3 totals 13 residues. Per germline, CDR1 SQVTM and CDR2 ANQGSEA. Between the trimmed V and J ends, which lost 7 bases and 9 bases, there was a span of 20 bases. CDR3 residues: CSAEGAGFPTQYF. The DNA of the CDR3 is TGCAGCGCCGAAGGAGCGGGCTTCCCCACGCAGTATTTT.

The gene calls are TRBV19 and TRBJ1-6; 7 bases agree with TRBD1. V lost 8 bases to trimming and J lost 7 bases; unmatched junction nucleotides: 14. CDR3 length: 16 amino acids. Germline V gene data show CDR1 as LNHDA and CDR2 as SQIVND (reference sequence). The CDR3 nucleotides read TGTGCCAGTGCACGTCGTAGGACAGGCCTCAATTCACCCCTCCACTTT. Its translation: CASARRRTGLNSPLHF. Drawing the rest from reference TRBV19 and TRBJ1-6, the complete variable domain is DGGITQSPKYLFRKEGQNVTLSCEQNLNHDAMYWYRQDPGQGLRLIYYSQIVNDFQKGDIAEGYSVSREKKESFPLTVTSAQKNPTAFYLCASARRRTGLNSPLHFGNGTRLTVT.

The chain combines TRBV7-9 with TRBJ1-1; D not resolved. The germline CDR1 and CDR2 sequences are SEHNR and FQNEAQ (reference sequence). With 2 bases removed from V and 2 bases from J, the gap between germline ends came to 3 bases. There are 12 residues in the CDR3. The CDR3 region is CASSLKNTEAFF. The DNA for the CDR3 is TGTGCCAGCAGCTTAAAAAACACTGAAGCTTTCTTT.

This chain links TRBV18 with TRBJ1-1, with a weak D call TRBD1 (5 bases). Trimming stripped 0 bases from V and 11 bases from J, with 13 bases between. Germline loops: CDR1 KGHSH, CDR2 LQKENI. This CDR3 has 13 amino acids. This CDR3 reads CASSPPLRGGAFF. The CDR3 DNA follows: TGTGCCAGCTCACCACCGTTAAGGGGTGGTGCTTTCTTT.

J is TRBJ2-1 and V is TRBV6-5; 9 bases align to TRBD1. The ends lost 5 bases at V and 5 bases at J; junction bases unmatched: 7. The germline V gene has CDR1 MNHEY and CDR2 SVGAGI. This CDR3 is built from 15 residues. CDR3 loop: CASSGPGQGHNEQFF. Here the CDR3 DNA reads TGTGCCAGCAGTGGACCGGGACAGGGTCACAATGAGCAGTTCTTC.

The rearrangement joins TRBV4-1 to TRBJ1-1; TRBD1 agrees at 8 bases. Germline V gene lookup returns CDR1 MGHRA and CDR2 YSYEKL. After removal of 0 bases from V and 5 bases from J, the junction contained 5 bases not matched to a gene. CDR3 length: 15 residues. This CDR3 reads CASSQESGGRTEAFF. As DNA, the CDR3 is TGCGCCAGCAGCCAAGAATCAGGGGGCCGGACTGAAGCTTTCTTT.

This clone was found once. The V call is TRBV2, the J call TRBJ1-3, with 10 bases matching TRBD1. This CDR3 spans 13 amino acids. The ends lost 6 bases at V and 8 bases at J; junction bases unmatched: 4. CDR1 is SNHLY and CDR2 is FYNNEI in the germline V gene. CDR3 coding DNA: TGTGCCAGCAGGACAGGGGGCTGGGACACCATATATTTT. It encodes CASRTGGWDTIYF.

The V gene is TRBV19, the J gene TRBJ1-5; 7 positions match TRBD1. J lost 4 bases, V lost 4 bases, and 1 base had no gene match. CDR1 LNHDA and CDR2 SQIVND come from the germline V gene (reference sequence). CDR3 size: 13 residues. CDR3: CASSTQGNQPQHF. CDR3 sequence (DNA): TGTGCCAGTAGTACACAGGGGAATCAGCCCCAGCATTTT.

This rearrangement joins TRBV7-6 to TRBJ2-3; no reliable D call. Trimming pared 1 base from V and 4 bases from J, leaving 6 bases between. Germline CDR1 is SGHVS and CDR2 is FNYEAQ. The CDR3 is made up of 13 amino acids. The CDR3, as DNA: TGTGCCAGCAGCTTAGGGCTCTCAGATACGCAGTATTTT. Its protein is CASSLGLSDTQYF.

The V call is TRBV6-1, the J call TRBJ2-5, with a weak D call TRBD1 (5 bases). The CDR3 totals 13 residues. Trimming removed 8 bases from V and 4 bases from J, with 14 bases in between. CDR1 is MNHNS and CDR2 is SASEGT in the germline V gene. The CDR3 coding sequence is TGTGCCAGCCTTAGACAGCTGCGAGAGACCCAGTACTTC. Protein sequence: CASLRQLRETQYF.

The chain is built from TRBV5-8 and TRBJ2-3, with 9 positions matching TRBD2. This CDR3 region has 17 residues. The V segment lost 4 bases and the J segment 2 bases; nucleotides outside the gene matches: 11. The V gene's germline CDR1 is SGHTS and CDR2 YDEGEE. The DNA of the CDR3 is TGTGCCAGCAGCATCCAATTAGCGGGGGCCCTCACAGATACGCAGTATTTT. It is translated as CASSIQLAGALTDTQYF.

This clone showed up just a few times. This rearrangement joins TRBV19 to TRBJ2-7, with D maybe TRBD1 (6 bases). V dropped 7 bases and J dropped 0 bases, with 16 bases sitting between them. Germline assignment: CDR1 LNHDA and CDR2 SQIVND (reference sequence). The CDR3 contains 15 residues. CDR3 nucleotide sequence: TGTGCCAGTACCGTACGAGCAGGGGACTCCTACGAGCAGTACTTC. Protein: CASTVRAGDSYEQYF.